Shown below are 3 T cell receptor beta chains from a single sample sequenced in a study of cytomegalovirus exposure and HLA in healthy donors. PCR involved 60 Vbeta and 13 Jbeta primers. Sequenced by immunoSEQ multiplex PCR; TCRdb stores in-frame clones only, minus some. Of about 120,000 clones in the sample, 60% to 85% were seen once. The sequencing sample was made of PBMCs. These receptors were taken from a middle-aged woman in good health and CMV-seropositive.

This clone showed up just once. The chain uses TRBV6-5 and TRBJ1-6; D might be TRBD1 (5 bases). Germline V gene sequence: CDR1 MNHEY, CDR2 SVGAGI. This CDR3 has 16 residues. V lost 1 base and J 7 bases, leaving 14 bases between the germline ends. The CDR3 coding sequence is TGTGCCAGCAGTTACTTCGTACCGGGGGAGAATTCACCCCTCCACTTT. Translation: CASSYFVPGENSPLHF.

This rearrangement joins TRBV27 to TRBJ2-3; TRBD2 aligns across 12 bases. CDR1 is MNHEY, CDR2 SMNVEV, per germline (reference sequence). With V trimmed by 6 bases and J by 4 bases, 11 bases remained unmatched. The CDR3 length is 17 residues. The CDR3 here is CASSRYLAGGFADTQYF. The CDR3 nucleotides are TGTGCCAGCAGCCGTTATCTAGCGGGAGGGTTCGCAGATACGCAGTATTTT.

The chain has TRBV7-9 and TRBJ1-5; maybe TRBD1 (6 bases). The V gene lost 8 bases and the J gene lost 5 bases, with 19 bases spanning the gap. CDR3 length: 15 residues. Germline lookup yields CDR1 SEHNR and CDR2 FQNEAQ (reference sequence). The DNA for the CDR3 is TGTGCCAGCGGACCAGCGACAGGAATTCATCAGCCCCAGCATTTT. It encodes CASGPATGIHQPQHF. Supplemented by reference TRBV7-9 and TRBJ1-5, the full variable domain reads DTGVSQNPRHKITKRGQNVTFRCDPISEHNRLYWYRQTLGQGPEFLTYFQNEAQLEKSRLLSDRFSAERPKGSFSTLEIQRTEQGDSAMYLCASGPATGIHQPQHFGDGTRLSIL.